Shown below are 14 T cell receptor beta chains from a single sample sequenced in a study of shared clonotypes between healthy human individuals. Produced via immunoSEQ multiplex PCR; TCRdb's table is partial and in-frame only. The data contain about 380,000 clones, approximately 97% of them singletons. The sequenced sample was memory CD8+ T cells sorted from blood. The subset denotes: CD45RO+ cells pooled with CCR7-negative TemRA cells. These receptors all come from a man younger than 40 in good health.

This clone appeared once. This chain uses TRBV6-6 with TRBJ1-2; TRBD1 is a possible D gene (5 bases). CDR1 MNHNY and CDR2 SVGAGI come from the germline V gene (reference sequence). The V gene lost 5 bases and the J gene lost 4 bases, with 11 bases spanning the gap. The CDR3 covers 13 residues. CDR3 residues: CASSPLGTYGYTF. The DNA for the CDR3 is TGTGCCAGCAGTCCACTAGGGACCTATGGCTACACCTTC.

This chain links TRBV30 with TRBJ2-1, with 8 bases fitting TRBD2. This CDR3 has 15 amino acids. From germline, CDR1 is GTSNPN and CDR2 SVGIG (reference sequence). Germline trimming cut 8 bases from V and 0 bases from J; bases unmatched to any gene: 9. The CDR3 protein is CASRGSGTSYNEQFF. As DNA, the CDR3 is TGTGCCAGCCGGGGTAGCGGGACCTCCTACAATGAGCAGTTCTTC.

The chain links TRBV5-1 to TRBJ2-2, with D perhaps being TRBD1 or TRBD2 (6 bases each). Trimming cost V 3 bases and J 4 bases, with 16 bases left between them. Germline CDR1 and CDR2: SGHRS and YFSETQ. This CDR3 contains 16 residues. CDR3: CASSWAGRQVTGELFF. In DNA, the CDR3 is TGCGCCAGCAGCTGGGCGGGACGACAGGTCACCGGGGAGCTGTTTTTT.

The V gene is TRBV5-1, the J gene TRBJ1-3; D perhaps matches TRBD1 (5 bases). Trimming took 4 bases from V and 0 from J, leaving 17 bases between them. The CDR3 runs to 17 residues. Germline assignment: CDR1 SGHRS and CDR2 YFSETQ. The CDR3 sequence: CASSLGPQGHSGNTIYF. The DNA for the CDR3 is TGCGCCAGCAGCCTTGGTCCCCAGGGCCACTCTGGAAACACCATATATTTT. Looking up the rest from reference TRBV5-1 and TRBJ1-3 gives the full variable domain: KAGVTQTPRYLIKTRGQQVTLSCSPISGHRSVSWYQQTPGQGLQFLFEYFSETQRNKGNFPGRFSGRQFSNSRSEMNVSTLELGDSALYLCASSLGPQGHSGNTIYFGEGSWLTVV.

V is TRBV28 and J is TRBJ1-2; possibly TRBD1 for D (6 bases). The CDR3 has 12 amino acids. CDR1 is MDHEN and CDR2 is SYDVKM in the germline V gene. The V end was cut by 6 bases, the J end by 4 bases, with 9 bases between. CDR3 DNA sequence: TGTGCCAGCAGAAGGGGGGGCTATGGCTACACCTTC. Its translation is CASRRGGYGYTF.

A note on this clone: At the DNA level, this CDR3 is encoded by other sequences in the same sample as well. CDR3: CASSEEEYTDTQYF. The CDR3 DNA is TGTGCCAGCAGTGAAGAAGAGTACACAGATACGCAGTATTTT. The V gene is TRBV2, the J gene TRBJ2-3; D not certain. The CDR3 totals 14 residues. Per germline, CDR1 SNHLY and CDR2 FYNNEI. Trimming stripped 1 base from V and 2 bases from J, with 7 bases between.

The chain recombines TRBV30 with TRBJ2-1, with 8 bases that match TRBD2. The ends lost 0 bases at V and 16 bases at J; junction bases unmatched: 8. The CDR3 runs to 12 residues. Germline CDR1 is GTSNPN and CDR2 is SVGIG (reference sequence). The CDR3 protein is CAWSVLLRGAFF. The CDR3 DNA sequence: TGTGCCTGGAGTGTACTCTTGCGGGGGGCCTTCTTC.

This clone has only one observation. The chain combines TRBV28 with TRBJ1-1, with 10 positions matching TRBD1. The CDR3 is 16 residues long. The V segment lost 5 bases and the J segment 0 bases; nucleotides outside the gene matches: 6. Germline V gene sequence: CDR1 MDHEN, CDR2 SYDVKM. The CDR3 DNA follows: TGTGCCAGCAGTCCAGGACAGGGGGGGATGAACACTGAAGCTTTCTTT. Its protein is CASSPGQGGMNTEAFF.

This clone was seen once. The V gene is TRBV6-5, the J gene TRBJ2-1, with 12 bases aligning to TRBD2. V trimming: 2 bases; J trimming: 14 bases; junction bases outside the gene matches: 10. Germline V CDR1 and CDR2: MNHEY, SVGAGI. The CDR3 is 15 amino acids. The CDR3 DNA follows: TGTGCCAGCAGTTACCAAGCTTCTAGCGGGAGGGCCGAGTTCTTC. It codes for CASSYQASSGRAEFF.

The V call is TRBV5-6, the J call TRBJ2-3; 8 bases map to TRBD2. The CDR3 loop spans 14 amino acids. V lost 4 bases to trimming and J lost 0 bases; unmatched junction nucleotides: 1. CDR1 and CDR2 (germline): SGHDT, YYEEEE. The CDR3 DNA reads as TGTGCCAGCAGCCCTAGCGGGAGCACAGATACGCAGTATTTT. It codes for CASSPSGSTDTQYF.

The chain joins TRBV28 to TRBJ1-2; D is unclear. The CDR3 is 12 residues long. Trimming pared 5 bases from V and 1 base from J, leaving 5 bases between. Germline CDR1 MDHEN, CDR2 SYDVKM. CDR3: CASSLNNYGYTF. CDR3 bases: TGTGCCAGCAGTCTGAATAACTATGGCTACACCTTC.

The chain uses TRBV6-6 and TRBJ2-3, with 10 bases matching TRBD2. V shed 6 bases, J shed 0 bases, and the junction held 3 bases outside the gene matches. The V gene's germline CDR1 is MNHNY and CDR2 SVGAGI (reference sequence). The CDR3 length is 15 residues. CDR3 protein: CASRTTSGSTDTQYF. CDR3 DNA sequence: TGTGCCAGCAGAACGACTAGCGGGAGCACAGATACGCAGTATTTT.

V usage is TRBV25-1 and J usage is TRBJ2-7; 7 bases are a match to TRBD1. The CDR3 is 14 residues long. V was clipped by 4 bases and J by 7 bases; unmatched bases: 10. Germline CDR1 and CDR2: MGHDK and SYGVNS. CDR3 nucleotides: TGTGCCAGCAGTGGTACAGGGGCGACGGGGGAGCAGTACTTC. This gives the protein CASSGTGATGEQYF.

The chain uses TRBV14 and TRBJ2-7; 16 nucleotides align to TRBD2. The J segment lost 2 bases and the V segment lost 4 bases, leaving 11 bases of the junction unmatched. The CDR3 loop spans 19 amino acids. CDR1 is SGHDN, CDR2 FVKESK, per germline. Here the CDR3 DNA reads TGTGCCAGCAGCCCATTCCCCGGGACTAGCGGGAGGGCCACCTACGAGCAGTACTTC. This translates into CASSPFPGTSGRATYEQYF. The whole variable domain, filled in from reference TRBV14 and TRBJ2-7, reads EAGVTQFPSHSVIEKGQTVTLRCDPISGHDNLYWYRRVMGKEIKFLLHFVKESKQDESGMPNNRFLAERTGGTYSTLKVQPAELEDSGVYFCASSPFPGTSGRATYEQYFGPGTRLTVT.